One sample yielded the 22 T cell receptor beta chains listed below, sequenced in a study of T cells in Graves' hyperthyroidism and ophthalmopathy. Using RNA transcripts as the source, TCR beta CDR3 regions were amplified. The TCR CDR3 was amplified in a first-round RT-PCR using the HTBI primer set. In TCRdb, the multiplex PCR reads were re-called with MiXCR into one record per CDR3 protein. The sample carries 550,000 to 700,000 distinct CDR3 sequences, just over 45% recorded once. Sample: peripheral blood or thyroid tissue (not recorded which). The receptors were gathered from an adult woman with Graves' disease, either hyperthyroidism or ophthalmopathy (not recorded which).

This chain links TRBV20-1 with TRBJ1-2; D is uncertain. V lost 1 base, J lost 2 bases, and 11 bases lay in between. Germline loops: CDR1 DFQATT, CDR2 SNEGSKA (reference sequence). This CDR3 has 14 residues. CDR3 residues: CSARGAEGNYGYTF. CDR3 nucleotide sequence: TGCAGTGCTAGAGGGGCGGAGGGAAACTATGGCTACACCTTC.

At least ten counts were recorded for this clonotype. CDR3 bases: TGTGCCAGCAGTCCCACCCAGGATCTCTATGGCTACACCTTC. Its translation: CASSPTQDLYGYTF. This rearrangement joins TRBV27 to TRBJ1-2; D gene uncertain. Trimming shortened V by 5 bases and J by 4 bases, and 14 bases separated the two germline ends. The CDR3 loop spans 14 amino acids. Germline V gives CDR1 MNHEY, CDR2 SMNVEV (reference sequence).

The table lists this clonotype with many counts. The chain employs TRBV9 and TRBJ2-5; TRBD1 matches at 11 bases. Germline CDR1 SGDLS, CDR2 YYNGEE. The CDR3 runs to 16 residues. Germline trimming cut 3 bases from V and 4 bases from J; bases unmatched to any gene: 8. CDR3 residues: CASSEPGQGVRETQYF. The CDR3 nucleotides are TGTGCCAGCAGCGAGCCGGGACAGGGGGTTCGAGAGACCCAGTACTTC.

This chain connects TRBV7-8 to TRBJ2-5; TRBD1 aligns across 7 bases. Germline V CDR1 and CDR2: SGHVS, FQNEAQ. Trimming took 3 bases from V and 3 from J; bases not matched to a gene: 7. The length of the CDR3 is 15 residues. Here the CDR3 reads CASSLDRLHEETQYF. In DNA, the CDR3 is TGTGCCAGCAGCTTGGACAGGCTACATGAAGAGACCCAGTACTTC.

The table lists this clonotype with a few counts. The chain employs TRBV2 and TRBJ1-2; 7 bases agree with TRBD1. The trim removed 3 bases at V and 5 bases at J, leaving 6 bases unmatched. This CDR3 region has 14 residues. The V gene's germline CDR1 is SNHLY and CDR2 FYNNEI. The CDR3: CASSDPGQHYGYTF. CDR3 nucleotide sequence: TGTGCCAGCAGTGATCCGGGACAGCATTATGGCTACACCTTC.

V usage is TRBV7-2 and J usage is TRBJ1-5, with a tentative D call TRBD1 (5 bases). This CDR3 contains 16 residues. Deletions cut 3 bases from V and 2 bases from J, with 14 bases between. Germline-derived CDR1 and CDR2 are SGHTA and FQGNSA. In nucleotides, the CDR3 is TGTGCCAGCAGCTTGGGTGCAGGGATGGGCAATCAGCCCCAGCATTTT. It is translated as CASSLGAGMGNQPQHF.

This clonotype was found many times. The genes are TRBV4-1 and TRBJ1-1; 10 nucleotides line up with TRBD1. Looked up from germline, CDR1 is MGHRA and CDR2 is YSYEKL. With 3 bases clipped from V and 7 bases from J, the junction kept 11 bases outside the gene matches. CDR3 length: 16 amino acids. CDR3 in DNA: TGCGCCAGCAGCCACGAAACCATTGGACAGGGGGATGAAGCTTTCTTT. It yields the protein CASSHETIGQGDEAFF.

The chain employs TRBV15 and TRBJ1-2; D call uncertain. V dropped 0 bases and J dropped 0 bases, with 8 bases sitting between them. CDR1 and CDR2 from the germline V gene are LNHNV and YYDKDF (reference sequence). The CDR3 sequence is 15 residues long. The CDR3 DNA sequence: TGTGCCACCAGCAGAGACAGGATTGCTAACTATGGCTACACCTTC. Its protein product is CATSRDRIANYGYTF.

CDR3 coding DNA: TGTGCCAGCAGCTTATTCGGAGGGAACACTGAAGCTGGCTACACCTTC. Translating gives CASSLFGGNTEAGYTF. The chain joins TRBV7-2 to TRBJ1-2; D remains unclear. CDR1 and CDR2 from the germline V gene are SGHTA and FQGNSA. V lost 2 bases to trimming and J lost 7 bases, with 20 bases between them. The CDR3 length is 16 residues.

V is TRBV9 and J is TRBJ2-2; unclear D gene. There are 14 residues in the CDR3. Trimming pared 5 bases from V and 1 base from J, leaving 9 bases between. Germline-derived CDR1 and CDR2 are SGDLS and YYNGEE. Here the CDR3 reads CASSSERNTGELFF. In nucleotides, the CDR3 is TGTGCCAGCAGTTCAGAGCGGAACACCGGGGAGCTGTTTTTT.

This clonotype came up a few times. With a much larger clone just one base away, this may be a read error. V usage is TRBV10-3 and J usage is TRBJ2-2, with D uncertain. V lost 8 bases, J lost 1 base, and 8 bases lay in between. This CDR3 spans 13 amino acids. CDR1 is ENHRY and CDR2 is SYGVKD in the germline V gene. The CDR3 sequence is CAIGSGNTGELFF. The CDR3 DNA follows: TGTGCCATCGGGTCAGGGAACACCGGGGAGCTGTTTTTT.

This clonotype has just a few counts. This chain links TRBV7-3 with TRBJ2-3, with D possibly being TRBD2 (6 bases). Trimming took off 5 bases at V and 0 bases at J, with 12 bases between the two ends. The CDR3 extends over 15 amino acids. Germline CDR1 SGHTA, CDR2 FQGTGA. CDR3 protein: CASSPGTSSTDTQYF. CDR3 DNA sequence: TGTGCCAGCAGCCCCGGGACTTCTAGCACAGATACGCAGTATTTT.

The chain links TRBV27 to TRBJ1-4; D perhaps matches TRBD1 (6 bases). The germline V gene has CDR1 MNHEY and CDR2 SMNVEV (reference sequence). V was shortened by 5 bases and J by 5 bases, with 15 bases between the two germline ends. This CDR3 comprises 15 residues. CDR3 sequence: CASSPLGGPNEKLFF. As DNA, the CDR3 is TGTGCCAGCAGTCCGCTAGGGGGGCCAAATGAAAAACTGTTTTTT. The full variable domain, its missing parts supplied by reference TRBV27 and TRBJ1-4, is EAQVTQNPRYLITVTGKKLTVTCSQNMNHEYMSWYRQDPGLGLRQIYYSMNVEVTDKGDVPEGYKVSRKEKRNFPLILESPSPNQTSLYFCASSPLGGPNEKLFFGSGTQLSVL.

This chain joins TRBV7-8 and TRBJ1-2; D is undetermined. The CDR3 runs to 15 residues. V gave up 5 bases and J gave up 2 bases, with 15 bases separating them. From germline, CDR1 is SGHVS and CDR2 FQNEAQ. CDR3 sequence reads: CASSPRLGENYGYTF. CDR3 DNA sequence: TGTGCCAGCAGCCCTCGGCTGGGCGAAAACTATGGCTACACCTTC.

This clonotype has ten or more counts. This chain joins TRBV12-3 or TRBV12-4 and TRBJ2-7; TRBD2 matches 8 bases. J lost 5 bases, V lost 6 bases, and 9 bases had no gene match. This CDR3 region has 14 residues. Here the CDR3 DNA reads TGTGCCAGCAGCCTCAGCGGGAGTTTCCACGAGCAGTACTTC. This gives the protein CASSLSGSFHEQYF.

The V and J genes are TRBV20-1 and TRBJ2-2; TRBD2 is a possible D gene (6 bases). With 6 bases removed from V and 2 bases from J, the gap between germline ends came to 13 bases. The CDR3 runs 14 residues. Germline V gene data show CDR1 as DFQATT and CDR2 as SNEGSKA (reference sequence). The DNA of the CDR3 is TGCAGTGCCGATTCGGGAGACAACACCGGGGAGCTGTTTTTT. This encodes CSADSGDNTGELFF.

This clonotype has at least ten counts. The V gene is TRBV20-1, the J gene TRBJ1-1, with D possibly TRBD1 on 6 matching bases. Germline values: CDR1 DFQATT, CDR2 SNEGSKA (reference sequence). CDR3 length equals 12 residues. In DNA form, the CDR3 reads TGCAGAGCGGACAGAGTTAACACTGAAGCTTTCTTT. Protein product: CRADRVNTEAFF.

The CDR3 coding sequence is TGTGCCAGCAGCCCTCGGGAAGCAGGGATCGATTACGAGCAGTACTTC. This translates into CASSPREAGIDYEQYF. V and J are TRBV28 and TRBJ2-7; either TRBD1 or TRBD2 may supply D (5 bases each). Germline CDR1 and CDR2: MDHEN and SYDVKM. The CDR3 contains 16 residues. Trimming removed 6 bases at V and 4 bases at J, with 22 bases between.

The chain employs TRBV7-9 and TRBJ2-7; 13 bases are a match to TRBD2. V lost 3 bases, J lost 5 bases, and 10 bases stayed unmatched. Germline CDR1 reads SEHNR; CDR2 reads FQNEAQ (reference sequence). The CDR3 is 17 amino acids. CDR3 amino acids: CASSFGTGTSGVHEQYF. In DNA form, the CDR3 reads TGTGCCAGCAGCTTTGGGACAGGGACTAGCGGGGTCCACGAGCAGTACTTC. The entire variable domain, with the rest obtained from reference TRBV7-9 and TRBJ2-7, is as follows: DTGVSQNPRHKITKRGQNVTFRCDPISEHNRLYWYRQTLGQGPEFLTYFQNEAQLEKSRLLSDRFSAERPKGSFSTLEIQRTEQGDSAMYLCASSFGTGTSGVHEQYFGPGTRLTVT.

The rearrangement uses TRBV19 and TRBJ1-2; 7 nucleotides match TRBD1. The trim removed 8 bases at V and 1 base at J, leaving 7 bases unmatched. CDR3 length: 14 amino acids. Germline CDR1 LNHDA, CDR2 SQIVND (reference sequence). The CDR3 coding sequence is TGTGCCAGTCGGACAGGAGTCGATAACTATGGCTACACCTTC. Amino acids: CASRTGVDNYGYTF.

Comments on this clonotype: Being one base from a much bigger clone, this may be a read error. The chain has TRBV29-1 and TRBJ1-1; TRBD1 is a possible D gene (6 bases). Germline CDR1 reads SQVTM; CDR2 reads ANQGSEA. Between the trimmed V and J ends, which lost 8 bases and 4 bases, there was a span of 14 bases. The CDR3 is 12 residues long. CDR3 amino acids: CSRGGIGTEAFF. The CDR3 DNA reads TGCAGCAGGGGGGGTATCGGCACTGAAGCTTTCTTT.

The chain carries TRBV9 and TRBJ1-6, with D perhaps TRBD1 (5 bases). The CDR3 extends over 18 amino acids. Germline CDR1 reads SGDLS; CDR2 reads YYNGEE. V lost 0 bases and J 5 bases, leaving 18 bases between the germline ends. The CDR3, as DNA: TGTGCCAGCAGCGTAGCTGGGGCAAACGGGAACGATAATTCACCCCTCCACTTT. Amino acids: CASSVAGANGNDNSPLHF.